This T cell receptor beta chain is from a study of cytomegalovirus exposure and HLA in healthy donors. Whole-study context: Out of 180 million or so T cells, an earlier analysis found 117 million unique TCR beta sequences in total.

V was cut by 5 bases and J by 0 bases, with 10 bases left in between. Germline V gives CDR1 SNHLY, CDR2 FYNNEI. The CDR3 covers 15 residues. Points on this clone: Its target is unknown.

The PCR was carried out with 60 Vbeta primers and 13 Jbeta primers. Original analysis: An analysis that came later counted some 81 million unique TCR beta chains, 10 million to 12 million shared. The repertoire was sequenced with immunoSEQ multiplex PCR; TCRdb's copy has only in-frame clones and lacks some. V and J calls and clone size are given by that table; D and trimming were obtained from the DNA. The profile shows about 190,000 clones, 70% to 75% of them singletons. Study-level points and caveats: One cluster of highly shared sequence variants probably arose as a sequencing artifact. In an earlier analysis, productive rearrangement rates for most beta V segments clustered near 87% or 30%.

The chain has TRBV2 and TRBJ2-2; D unresolved. This sequence was found in a man aged 30 to 45 in good health and CMV-seropositive. Material for sequencing was PBMCs. The CDR3 region is CASSLETSNTGELFF. CDR3 in DNA: TGTGCCAGCAGTCTCGAGACATCGAACACCGGGGAGCTGTTTTTT.